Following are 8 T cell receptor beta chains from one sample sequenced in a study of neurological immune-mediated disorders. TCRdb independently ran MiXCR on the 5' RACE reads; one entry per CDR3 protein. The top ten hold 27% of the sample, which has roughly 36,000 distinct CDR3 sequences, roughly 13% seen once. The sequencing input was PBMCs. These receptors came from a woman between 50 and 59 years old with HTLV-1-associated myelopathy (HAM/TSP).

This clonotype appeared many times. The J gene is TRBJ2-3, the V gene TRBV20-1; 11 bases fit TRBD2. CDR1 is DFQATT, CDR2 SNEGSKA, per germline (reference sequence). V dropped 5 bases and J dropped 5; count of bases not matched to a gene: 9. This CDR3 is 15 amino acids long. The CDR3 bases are TGCAGTGCTGGGTTGACTAGCGGGGTGGGAGATACGCAGTATTTT. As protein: CSAGLTSGVGDTQYF.

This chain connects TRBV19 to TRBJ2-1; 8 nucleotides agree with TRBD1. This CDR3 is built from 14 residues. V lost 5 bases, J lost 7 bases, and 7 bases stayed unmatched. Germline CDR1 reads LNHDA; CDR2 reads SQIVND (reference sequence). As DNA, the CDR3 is TGTGCCAGTAGTCTCGACAGGGGTCAGAATGAGCAGTTCTTC. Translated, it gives CASSLDRGQNEQFF.

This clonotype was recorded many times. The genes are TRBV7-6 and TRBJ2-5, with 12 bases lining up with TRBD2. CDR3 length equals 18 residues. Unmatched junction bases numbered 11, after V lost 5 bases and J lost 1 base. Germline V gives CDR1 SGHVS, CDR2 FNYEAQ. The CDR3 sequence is CASSLSRLAGDSQETQYF. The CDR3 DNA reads TGTGCCAGCAGCCTATCTCGACTAGCGGGGGACTCCCAAGAGACCCAGTACTTC.

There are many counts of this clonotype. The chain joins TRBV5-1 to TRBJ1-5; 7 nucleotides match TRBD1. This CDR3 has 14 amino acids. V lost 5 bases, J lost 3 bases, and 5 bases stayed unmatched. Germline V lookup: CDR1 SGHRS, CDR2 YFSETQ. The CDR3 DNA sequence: TGCGCCAGCAGACGGGACAGCATCAATCAGCCCCAGCATTTT. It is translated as CASRRDSINQPQHF.

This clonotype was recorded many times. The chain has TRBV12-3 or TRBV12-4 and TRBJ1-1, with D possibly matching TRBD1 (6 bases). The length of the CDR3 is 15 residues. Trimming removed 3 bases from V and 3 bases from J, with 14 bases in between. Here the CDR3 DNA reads TGTGCCAGCAGTTTTATGTGGGGGGCCGACACTGAAGCTTTCTTT. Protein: CASSFMWGADTEAFF.

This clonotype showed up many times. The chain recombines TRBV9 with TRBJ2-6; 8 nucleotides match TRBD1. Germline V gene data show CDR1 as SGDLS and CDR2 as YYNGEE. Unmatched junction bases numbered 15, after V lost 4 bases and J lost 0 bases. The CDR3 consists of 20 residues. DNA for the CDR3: TGTGCCAGCAGCCCCCATGGGGCAGGGGGCTTTGACTCTGGGGCCAACGTCCTGACTTTC. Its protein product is CASSPHGAGGFDSGANVLTF.

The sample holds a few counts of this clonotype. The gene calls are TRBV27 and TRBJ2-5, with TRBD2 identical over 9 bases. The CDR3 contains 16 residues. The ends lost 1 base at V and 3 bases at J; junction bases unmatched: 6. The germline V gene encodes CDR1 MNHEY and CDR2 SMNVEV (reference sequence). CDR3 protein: CASSLWAGGSEETQYF. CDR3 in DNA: TGTGCCAGCAGTTTATGGGCGGGGGGGAGTGAAGAGACCCAGTACTTC.

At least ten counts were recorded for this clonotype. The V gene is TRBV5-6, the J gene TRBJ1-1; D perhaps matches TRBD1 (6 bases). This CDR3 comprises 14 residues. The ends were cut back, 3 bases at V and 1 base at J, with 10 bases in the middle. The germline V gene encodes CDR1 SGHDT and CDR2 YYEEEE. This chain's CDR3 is CASSWGPGNTEAFF. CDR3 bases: TGTGCCAGCAGCTGGGGGCCGGGGAACACTGAAGCTTTCTTT.